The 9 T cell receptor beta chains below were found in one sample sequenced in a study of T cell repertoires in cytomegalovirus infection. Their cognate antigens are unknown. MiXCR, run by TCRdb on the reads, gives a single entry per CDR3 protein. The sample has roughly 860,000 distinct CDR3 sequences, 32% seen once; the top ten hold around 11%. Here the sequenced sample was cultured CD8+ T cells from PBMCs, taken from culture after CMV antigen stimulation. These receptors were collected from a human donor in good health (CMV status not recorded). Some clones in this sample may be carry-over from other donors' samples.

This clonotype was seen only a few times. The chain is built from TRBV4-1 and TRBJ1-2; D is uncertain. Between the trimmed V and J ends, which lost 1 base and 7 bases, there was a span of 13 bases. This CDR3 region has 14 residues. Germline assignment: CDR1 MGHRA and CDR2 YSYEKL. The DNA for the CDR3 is TGCGCCAGCAGCCAAGTAGAGGTTAGCGGTGGCTACACCTTC. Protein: CASSQVEVSGGYTF.

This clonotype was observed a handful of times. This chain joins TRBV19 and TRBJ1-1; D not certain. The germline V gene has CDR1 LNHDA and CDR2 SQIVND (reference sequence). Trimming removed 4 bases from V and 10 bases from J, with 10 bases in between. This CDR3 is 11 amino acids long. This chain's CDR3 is CASSTGLGAFF. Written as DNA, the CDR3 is TGTGCCAGTAGTACTGGACTAGGAGCTTTCTTT. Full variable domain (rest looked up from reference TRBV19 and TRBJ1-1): DGGITQSPKYLFRKEGQNVTLSCEQNLNHDAMYWYRQDPGQGLRLIYYSQIVNDFQKGDIAEGYSVSREKKESFPLTVTSAQKNPTAFYLCASSTGLGAFFGQGTRLTVV.

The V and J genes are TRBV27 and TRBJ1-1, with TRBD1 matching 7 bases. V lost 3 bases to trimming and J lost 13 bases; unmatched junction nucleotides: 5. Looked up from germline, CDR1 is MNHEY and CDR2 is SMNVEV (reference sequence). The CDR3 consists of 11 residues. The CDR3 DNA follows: TGTGCCAGCAGTTTCGGGACAGTGATTTTCTTT. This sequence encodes CASSFGTVIFF.

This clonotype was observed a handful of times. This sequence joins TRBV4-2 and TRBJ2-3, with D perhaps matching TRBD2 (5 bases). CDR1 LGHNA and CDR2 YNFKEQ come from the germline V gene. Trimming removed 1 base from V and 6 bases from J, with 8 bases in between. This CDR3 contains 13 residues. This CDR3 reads CASSQVGVDTQYF. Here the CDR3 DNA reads TGTGCCAGCAGCCAAGTCGGGGTGGATACGCAGTATTTT.

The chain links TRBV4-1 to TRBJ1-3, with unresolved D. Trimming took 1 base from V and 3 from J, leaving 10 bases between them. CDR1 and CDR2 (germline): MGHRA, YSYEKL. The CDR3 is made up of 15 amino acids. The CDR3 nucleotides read TGCGCCAGCAGCCAAGGGTTGACCGATGGAAACACCATATATTTT. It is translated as CASSQGLTDGNTIYF.

CDR3 DNA: TGTGCCAGCAGTTACGGGACATGGGGCGAGCAGTACGTC. It yields the protein CASSYGTWGEQYV. This chain connects TRBV28 to TRBJ2-7; weak D call: TRBD1 (6 bases). This CDR3 is built from 13 residues. Germline assignment: CDR1 MDHEN and CDR2 SYDVKM. Trimming took off 4 bases at V and 6 bases at J, with 13 bases between the two ends.

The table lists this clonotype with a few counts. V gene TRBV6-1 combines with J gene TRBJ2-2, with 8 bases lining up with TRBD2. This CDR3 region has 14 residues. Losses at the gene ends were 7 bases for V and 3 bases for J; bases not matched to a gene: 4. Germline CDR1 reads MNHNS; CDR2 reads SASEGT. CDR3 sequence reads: CASIGGGYTGELFF. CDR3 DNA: TGTGCCAGCATCGGGGGGGGCTACACCGGGGAGCTGTTTTTT.

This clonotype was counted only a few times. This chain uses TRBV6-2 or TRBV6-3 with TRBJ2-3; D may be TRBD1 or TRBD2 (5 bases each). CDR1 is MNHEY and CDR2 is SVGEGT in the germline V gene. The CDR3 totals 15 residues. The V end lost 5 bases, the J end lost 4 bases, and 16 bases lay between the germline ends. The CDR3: CASSPRGPEADTQYF. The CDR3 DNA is TGTGCCAGCAGTCCCCGGGGACCGGAGGCAGATACGCAGTATTTT.

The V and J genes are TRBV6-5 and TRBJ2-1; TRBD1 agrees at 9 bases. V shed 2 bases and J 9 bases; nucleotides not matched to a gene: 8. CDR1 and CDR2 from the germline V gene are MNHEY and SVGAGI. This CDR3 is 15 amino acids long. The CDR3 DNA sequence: TGTGCCAGCAGTTACGAGACAGGGGGTAGCGGTGAGCAGTTCTTC. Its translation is CASSYETGGSGEQFF.